The present entry profiles one T cell receptor beta chain with its context. Germline CDR1 SGHNT, CDR2 YYREEE (reference sequence). The CDR3 has 17 amino acids. Trimming shortened V by 0 bases and J by 0 bases, and 10 bases separated the two germline ends. These data belong to a study of Ad26.COV2.S vaccination and SARS-CoV-2 variants. Whole-study context: The COV1001 Ad26.COV2.S trial arm included the donor. Each vaccinee took Ad26.COV2.S intramuscularly, once or twice 56 days apart.

Repertoires were generated with immunoSEQ multiplex PCR, while TCRdb's copy carries only in-frame clones and drops some. This sample has about 350,000 clones, with 88% found just once. Treatment of the sample: about 20 received Ad26.COV2.S at low or high dose, single or two shots; several received placebo; per-sample allocation not given. Sampling happened 63 days after the first vaccine or placebo injection. At a Boston site, the person donating was an adult of 18-55 years. An Ad26 vector expressing Wuhan-strain SARS-CoV-2 spike served as the vaccine. The V and J genes are TRBV5-4 and TRBJ1-6; no definite D call. The receptor was isolated from a person aged 18 to 65 who received the Ad26.COV2.S COVID-19 vaccine or a placebo. The sample here was peripheral blood, taken in a trial of Ad26.COV2.S vaccine versus placebo. CDR3 protein: CASSLAASGSYNSPLHF. The CDR3 DNA reads TGTGCCAGCAGCTTGGCTGCGTCTGGCTCCTATAATTCACCCCTCCACTTT.